The rows below give T cell receptor beta chains drawn from one sample of a study of glioma-infiltrating T cells after dendritic cell vaccination. Assay: immunoSEQ multiplex PCR; the TCRdb copy retains only in-frame clones and omits some. The table has tens of thousands of clones, roughly 87% seen once; the top ten hold around 2.1%. The sequenced sample was blood, obtained after dendritic cell vaccination. The receptors derive from a human donor with glioblastoma. Each CDR3 is given without its conserved first and last residue.

V	J	CDR3
TRBV19	TRBJ2-7	ASKKGQALLLRAYEQY
TRBV6-5	TRBJ2-1	ASRMTVGDNEQF
TRBV2	TRBJ2-3	ASRQLLAGGSDTQY
TRBV6-1	TRBJ2-7	ASSEAPTLTYEQY
TRBV27	TRBJ2-1	ASSSDRVNEQF
TRBV19	TRBJ2-5	ASGDYQETQY
TRBV7-2	TRBJ2-5	ASSSPRLAGGRGETQY
TRBV11-2	TRBJ2-5	ASSALAEVGQY
TRBV7-2	TRBJ2-3	ASSLLAASKGTQY
TRBV19	TRBJ1-1	ASSPGSGDWTEAF
TRBV30	TRBJ2-3	AWRPPAGNTQY
TRBV6-1	TRBJ1-1	ASNPGTGSGAF
TRBV27	TRBJ2-3	ASSYFGDTQY
TRBV5-1	TRBJ1-4	ASSLGGRGWSNEKLF
TRBV5-1	TRBJ1-1	ASGREGVLRTEAF
TRBV10-3	TRBJ1-1	ASEEAVNTEAF
TRBV6-1	TRBJ1-6	ASSGEGQGSSPLH
TRBV7-2	TRBJ1-5	ASSFGGRDQPQH
TRBV5-1	TRBJ2-3	ASGSGGANTQY
TRBV4-1	TRBJ2-7	ASSQDYNEQY
TRBV29-1	TRBJ1-1	SGVPGVPTEAF
TRBV27	TRBJ1-1	ASSPWTANTEAF
TRBV11-3	TRBJ2-7	ASSLGQGAGEQY
TRBV4-1	TRBJ2-3	ASSPTGSSTDTQY
TRBV5-1	TRBJ2-3	ASSLSDRTDTQY
TRBV10-2	TRBJ2-7	ASSGQRFYEQY
TRBV6-1	TRBJ2-3	ASSVGGGDTQY
TRBV12-5	TRBJ2-1	ASGTPLSEQF
TRBV7-2	TRBJ2-7	ASSSLGASQAYEQY
TRBV4-1	TRBJ1-1	ASSPQLVNTEAF
TRBV5-1	TRBJ1-1	ASSFEAGANTEAF
TRBV5-6	TRBJ2-5	ASRVLAVETQY
TRBV7-9	TRBJ2-7	ASSRTGPNYEQY
TRBV6-5	TRBJ2-5	ASTAGGETQY
TRBV9	TRBJ2-7	ASSPRVGGIYEQY
TRBV4-2	TRBJ2-1	ASSQGSGSSYNEQF
TRBV7-8	TRBJ2-5	ASSWSTHIETQY
TRBV9	TRBJ2-3	ASSARDRDTDTQY
TRBV30	TRBJ1-3	AWRTGPGNTIY
TRBV4-1	TRBJ2-1	ASSQGDRGRINEQF
TRBV5-5	TRBJ2-1	ASSLNTREQF
TRBV6-5	TRBJ2-5	ASTGSGGIETQY
TRBV5-4	TRBJ2-3	ASKRGYSTDTQY
TRBV2	TRBJ2-5	ASLSGRGQETQY
TRBV6-1	TRBJ1-1	ASSEARGLLEMNTEAF
TRBV12-5	TRBJ1-5	ASGYDRGENQPQH
TRBV4-2	TRBJ2-7	ASSQISPGGEQY
TRBV5-1	TRBJ1-4	ASSLPVAGGDQKLF
TRBV11-2	TRBJ1-1	ASSSPTGLNTEAF
TRBV7-8	TRBJ2-1	ASSWAAGGYNEQF
TRBV27	TRBJ2-7	ASSLTASYEQY
TRBV2	TRBJ2-7	ASTTGAREQY